This entry concerns a single T cell receptor (beta chain). Its cognate antigen is unknown. The sample belongs to a study of cytomegalovirus exposure and HLA in healthy donors. Study results and caveats: With further analysis later on, most CMV-associated TCR beta chains appeared HLA-restricted. Across all donors, roughly uniform sequencing depth was an assumption of the presence/absence analyses.

With 60 Vbeta and 13 Jbeta primers, the PCR was carried out. Method: immunoSEQ multiplex PCR; TCRdb's copy keeps in-frame clones and lacks some. This sample yields 75,000 to 100,000 clones, of which about four fifths are seen a single time; 13% to 15% belongs to the top ten. V dropped 5 bases and J dropped 7; count of bases not matched to a gene: 17. The CDR3 spans 16 residues. Germline CDR1 LNHDA, CDR2 SQIVND (reference sequence). Sequencing was performed on PBMCs. The V and J genes are TRBV19 and TRBJ2-7; 7 nucleotides align to TRBD1. The receptor was isolated from a woman in her 70s in good health and CMV-seropositive. The CDR3 is CASSEFITSAGGEQYF. CDR3 DNA: TGTGCCAGTAGTGAATTTATCACATCAGCAGGGGGAGAGCAGTACTTC.